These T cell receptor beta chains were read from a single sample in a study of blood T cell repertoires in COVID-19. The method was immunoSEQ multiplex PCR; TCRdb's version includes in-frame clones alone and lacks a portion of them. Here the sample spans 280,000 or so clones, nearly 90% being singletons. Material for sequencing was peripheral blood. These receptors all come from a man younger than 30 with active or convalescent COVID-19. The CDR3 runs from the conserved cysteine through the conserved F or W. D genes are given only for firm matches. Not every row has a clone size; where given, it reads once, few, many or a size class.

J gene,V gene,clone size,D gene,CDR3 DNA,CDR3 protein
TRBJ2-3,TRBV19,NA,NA,TGTGCCAGTAGTATAGTTTGGACGGACATGGGAAGCGATACGCAGTATTTT,CASSIVWTDMGSDTQYF
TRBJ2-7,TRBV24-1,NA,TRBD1,TGTGCCACCGGAGACTTGGACAGGGTCCACGAGCAGTACTTC,CATGDLDRVHEQYF
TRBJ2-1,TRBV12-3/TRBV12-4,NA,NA,TGTGCCACCCGGGGGTCCTACAATGAGCAGTTCTTC,CATRGSYNEQFF
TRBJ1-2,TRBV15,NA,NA,TGTGCCACCAGTAGATCCGCCGAGGCGGAACTGAACTATGGCTACACCTTC,CATSRSAEAELNYGYTF
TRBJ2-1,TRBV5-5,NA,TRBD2,TGTGCCAGCAGCCCTTCACTAGCGGGGATAAATGAGCAGTTCTTC,CASSPSLAGINEQFF
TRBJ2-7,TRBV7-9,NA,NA,TGTGCCAGCAGCTTATCGGGTGGTGACAGGCGCGAGCAGTACTTC,CASSLSGGDRREQYF
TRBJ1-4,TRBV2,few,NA,TGTGCCAGCAGTTCCTTACAGATATCTAATGAAAAACTGTTTTTT,CASSSLQISNEKLFF
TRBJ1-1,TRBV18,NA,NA,TGTGCCAGCTCACCATCGTTTGGAGGGGCGAACACTGAAGCTTTCTTT,CASSPSFGGANTEAFF
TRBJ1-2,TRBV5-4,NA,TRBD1,TGTGCCAGCAGGCCGGGACAGGGGTACTATGGCTACACCTTC,CASRPGQGYYGYTF
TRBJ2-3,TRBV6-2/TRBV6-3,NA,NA,TGTGCCAGCAGTGTTAGCGAAACAGATACGCAGTATTTT,CASSVSETDTQYF
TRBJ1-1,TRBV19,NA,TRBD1,TGTGCCAGTAGGAGACAGGGTATGAACACTGAAGCTTTCTTT,CASRRQGMNTEAFF
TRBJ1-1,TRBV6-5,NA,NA,TGTGCCAGCAGGCCCTCGGACAGTTACACTGAAGCTTTCTTT,CASRPSDSYTEAFF
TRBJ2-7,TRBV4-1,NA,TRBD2,TGCGCCAGCAGTCGAACGGCTAGCGGATCCTACGAGCAGTACTTC,CASSRTASGSYEQYF
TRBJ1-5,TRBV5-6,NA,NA,TGTGCCAGCAGCGCCAGGGTGAGCAATCAGCCCCAGCATTTT,CASSARVSNQPQHF
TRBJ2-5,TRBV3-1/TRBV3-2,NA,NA,TGTGCCAGCAGCCAGCAGACAGACCAAGAGACCCAGTACTTC,CASSQQTDQETQYF
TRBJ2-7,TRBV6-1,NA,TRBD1,TGTGCCAGCAGTGTACACCGGGACAGTCTCTCCTACGAGCAGTACTTC,CASSVHRDSLSYEQYF
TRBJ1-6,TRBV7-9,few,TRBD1,TGTGCCAGCTCGGGACACAGGGGACGTAATTCACCCCTCCACTTT,CASSGHRGRNSPLHF
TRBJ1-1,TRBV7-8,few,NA,TGTGCCAGCAGCTTAAGGCAGGCAGGGGAAGCTTTCTTT,CASSLRQAGEAFF
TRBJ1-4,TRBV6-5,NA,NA,TGTGCCAGCAGCGGTCGACAGGCAACTAATGAAAAACTGTTTTTT,CASSGRQATNEKLFF
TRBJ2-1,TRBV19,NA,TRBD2,TGTGCCAGTAGTGGCCCCGGTAGCGGGGGCACCCATAGCTCCTACAATGAGCAGTTCTTC,CASSGPGSGGTHSSYNEQFF
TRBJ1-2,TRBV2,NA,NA,TGTGCCAGCAATGATGGACAGCCAACGCTTAAGAATGGCTACACCTTC,CASNDGQPTLKNGYTF
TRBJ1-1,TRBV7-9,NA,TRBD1,TGTGCCAGCAGCTGGACAGGGGCGGGGACTGAAGCTTTCTTT,CASSWTGAGTEAFF
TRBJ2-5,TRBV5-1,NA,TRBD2,TGCGCCAGCAGCTTGGGCCTAGCGGGTTGGGAGACCCAGTACTTC,CASSLGLAGWETQYF
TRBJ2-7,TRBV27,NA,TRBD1,TGTGCCAGCAGTGCGCCCCCCGGGACAGCAACCTACGAGCAGTACTTC,CASSAPPGTATYEQYF
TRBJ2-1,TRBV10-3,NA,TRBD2,TGTGCCATCAGCAATCACCTAACTAGCGGGGGCTACAATGAGCAGTTCTTC,CAISNHLTSGGYNEQFF
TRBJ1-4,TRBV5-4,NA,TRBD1,TGTGCCAGCAGCACCCACCGGGACAGGGGGCGGTCTAATGAAAAACTGTTTTTT,CASSTHRDRGRSNEKLFF
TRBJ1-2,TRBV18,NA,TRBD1,TGTGCCAGCTCACAACAGGGGAGTGTGGATGGCTACACCTTC,CASSQQGSVDGYTF
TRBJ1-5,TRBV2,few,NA,TGTGCCAGCGGGGGGGAAAATCAGCCCCAGCATTTT,CASGGENQPQHF
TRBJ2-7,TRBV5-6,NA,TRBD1,TGTGCCAGCAGCCCCGGGACAGGGAGCTACGAGCAGTACTTC,CASSPGTGSYEQYF
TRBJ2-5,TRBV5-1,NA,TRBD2,TGCGCCAGCAGCTTGGTTCGGGGGGTTTTAGAGACCCAGTACTTC,CASSLVRGVLETQYF
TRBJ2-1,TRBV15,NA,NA,TGTGCCACCAGCGGGGGGGCGGGGGACCCCTACAATGAGCAGTTCTTC,CATSGGAGDPYNEQFF
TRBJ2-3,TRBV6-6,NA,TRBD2,TGTGCCAGCAGTCCCGCGGGGGAGGCTATTATAACAGATACGCAGTATTTT,CASSPAGEAIITDTQYF
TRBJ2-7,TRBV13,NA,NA,TGTGCCAGCAGCCCGGCCCCCGGGGTTATAGACGAGCAGTACTTC,CASSPAPGVIDEQYF
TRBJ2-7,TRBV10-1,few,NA,TGCGCCAGCACCCTTCACAAAAATCTCTCCTACGAGCAGTACTTC,CASTLHKNLSYEQYF
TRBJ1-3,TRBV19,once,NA,TGTGCCAGTAATCTGATACCGGGATCCGGAAACACCATATATTTT,CASNLIPGSGNTIYF
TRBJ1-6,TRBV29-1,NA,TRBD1,TGCAGCGTTGATCGGACAGGGTCCATGGCCCTCCACTTT,CSVDRTGSMALHF
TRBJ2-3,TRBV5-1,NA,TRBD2,TGCGCCAGCACTATACCCTCTAGCGGGGTAGGCACAGATACGCAGTATTTT,CASTIPSSGVGTDTQYF
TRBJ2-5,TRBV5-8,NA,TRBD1,TGTGCCAGCAGCATGGACAGGCAAGAGACCCAGTACTTC,CASSMDRQETQYF
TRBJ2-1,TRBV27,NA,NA,TGTGCCAGCAGTTTATCCGCGGGTTCCTACAATGAGCAGTTCTTC,CASSLSAGSYNEQFF
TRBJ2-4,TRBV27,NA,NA,TGTGCCAGCAGTTTATACCAAGGGGGTGGCAAAAACATTCAGTACTTC,CASSLYQGGGKNIQYF
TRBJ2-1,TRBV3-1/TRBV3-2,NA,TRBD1,TGTGCCAGCAGCTCCCCGGACAGGGGGAACAATGAGCAGTTCTTC,CASSSPDRGNNEQFF
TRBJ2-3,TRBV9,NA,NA,TGTGCCAGCAGCCCCCTGAGCGGGGATACGCAGTATTTT,CASSPLSGDTQYF
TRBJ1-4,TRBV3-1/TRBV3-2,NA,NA,TGTGCCAGCAGCCAAGAGGGGGGGACTAATGAAAAACTGTTTTTT,CASSQEGGTNEKLFF
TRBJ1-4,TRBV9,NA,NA,TGTGCCAGCAGCGAAGGGGGAGGGGCCCATGAAAAACTGTTTTTT,CASSEGGGAHEKLFF
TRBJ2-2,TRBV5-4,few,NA,TGTGCCAGCAGCTTGGCGGGAGTAGGAACCGGGGAGCTGTTTTTT,CASSLAGVGTGELFF
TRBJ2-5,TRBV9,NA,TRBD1,TGTGCCAGCAGTTTCAGGGGGCAAGAGACCCAGTACTTC,CASSFRGQETQYF
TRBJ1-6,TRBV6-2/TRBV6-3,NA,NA,TGTGCCAGCAGTTACCGACGAGGGATAGGTTCACCCCTCCACTTT,CASSYRRGIGSPLHF
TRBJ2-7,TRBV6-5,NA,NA,TGTGCCAGCAGTTACTCGAGTGGGACACTCTACGAGCAGTACTTC,CASSYSSGTLYEQYF
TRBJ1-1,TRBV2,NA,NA,TGTGCCAGCAGTGAAGCACTCACTGCTGAAGCTTTCTTT,CASSEALTAEAFF
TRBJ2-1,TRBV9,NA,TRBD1,TGTGCCAGCAGCGTAGGTCAGGGGGACAATGAGCAGTTCTTC,CASSVGQGDNEQFF
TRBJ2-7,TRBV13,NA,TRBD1,TGTGCCAGCAGCCCCAGGGACAGGGTCAGGTTCTACGAGCAGTACTTC,CASSPRDRVRFYEQYF
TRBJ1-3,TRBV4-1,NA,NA,TGCGCCAGCAGCCCCCGGGGAGGGTATGGAAACACCATATATTTT,CASSPRGGYGNTIYF
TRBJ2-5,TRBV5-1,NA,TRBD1,TGCGCCAGCAGCTGGGACAGCCAAGAGACCCAGTACTTC,CASSWDSQETQYF
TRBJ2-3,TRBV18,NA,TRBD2,TGTGCCAGCTCATCGACTAGCGGGGGTAGCACAGATACGCAGTATTTT,CASSSTSGGSTDTQYF